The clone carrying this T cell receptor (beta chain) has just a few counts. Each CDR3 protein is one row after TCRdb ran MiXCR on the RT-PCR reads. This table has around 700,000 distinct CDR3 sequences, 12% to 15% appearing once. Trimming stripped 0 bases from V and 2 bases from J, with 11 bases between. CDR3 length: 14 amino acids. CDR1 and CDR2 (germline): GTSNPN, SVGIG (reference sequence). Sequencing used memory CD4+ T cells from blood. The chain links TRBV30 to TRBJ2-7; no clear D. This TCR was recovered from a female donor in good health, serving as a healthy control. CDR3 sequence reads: CAWSVLMGTYEQYF. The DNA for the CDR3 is TGTGCCTGGAGTGTACTGATGGGGACCTACGAGCAGTACTTC.